Here is one T cell receptor beta chain with its context. Its antigen is still unknown. This sample is drawn from a study of identical twins. Study-wide results and limits: A lower insertion count was a feature of abundant cord blood beta clonotypes, with no such feature in memory repertoires.

MiXCR, applied by TCRdb to the 5' RACE reads, yields one record per CDR3 protein. The sample shows 550,000 to 700,000 distinct CDR3 sequences, 21% of them seen only once. CDR1 is SGHDT and CDR2 is YYEEEE in the germline V gene. After removal of 0 bases from V and 10 bases from J, the junction contained 9 bases not matched to a gene. This CDR3 comprises 16 residues. There were only healthy Caucasians among the donors. This same sample was also part of a study on T cells expressing NK-cell markers. That report notes: Obtained from sorted CD3+CD56+NKG2C+, CD3+CD56+NKG2C- and CD3+CD56-NKG2C+ T cells were the TCR beta repertoires. As a fraction of CD8+ T cells, dominant NKG2C+ clonotypes reached about 1.0-7.5% in a handful of donors.

The V and J genes are TRBV5-6 and TRBJ2-1; 11 nucleotides line up with TRBD2. The sample was PBMCs. The sequence was collected from a woman younger than 30 in good health. The CDR3 DNA sequence: TGTGCCAGCAGCTTGGTAAATAGCGGGAGGGCCAGGGAGCAGTTCTTC. Residues: CASSLVNSGRAREQFF.